This T cell receptor (beta chain) emerged from a study of cytomegalovirus exposure and HLA in healthy donors. On this clone: Its specificity is not known.

Study-level results: Productive status was seen about 90% or about 30% of the time for most TCR beta V segments in an earlier analysis. Information on immune exposure was restricted to one variable (CMV serostatus).

CDR1 and CDR2 (germline): LNHDA, SQIVND (reference sequence). The CDR3 covers 13 residues. V was clipped by 5 bases and J by 5 bases, with 9 bases between them. PCR primers comprised 60 Vbeta and 13 Jbeta primers. Data came from immunoSEQ multiplex PCR; TCRdb stores just in-frame clones and leaves some out. This table holds 150,000 to 250,000 clones, almost 85% found once. The chain carries TRBV19 and TRBJ2-2; D may be TRBD2 (6 bases). This receptor was obtained from a woman aged 50 to 65 in good health and CMV-seronegative. Sequencing used PBMCs. As DNA, the CDR3 is TGTGCCAGTAGTCCTCTAGCGACCGGGGAGCTGTTTTTT. Translation gives CASSPLATGELFF.